These 5 T cell receptor beta chains came from one sample sequenced in a study of T cell repertoires in cytomegalovirus infection. Via MiXCR, TCRdb re-called the reads, giving one row per CDR3 protein. The data show 250,000 to 300,000 distinct CDR3 sequences, roughly 9.1% seen once. The sequencing input was PBMCs. The receptors come from a human donor in good health (CMV status not recorded). Some clones in this sample may be carry-over from other donors' samples.

This clonotype was recorded a few times. The chain combines TRBV5-1 with TRBJ2-7; a weak D match, TRBD2 (5 bases). CDR1 SGHRS and CDR2 YFSETQ come from the germline V gene. The CDR3 consists of 15 residues. With 0 bases removed from V and 7 bases from J, the gap between germline ends came to 17 bases. The chain's CDR3 is CASSLAQGPTGEQYF. The CDR3 nucleotides read TGCGCCAGCAGCTTGGCCCAAGGGCCGACGGGGGAGCAGTACTTC.

The genes are TRBV11-2 and TRBJ1-2, with D perhaps TRBD1 (6 bases). The ends were cut back, 1 base at V and 7 bases at J, with 13 bases in the middle. This CDR3 spans 14 amino acids. The germline V gene encodes CDR1 SGHAT and CDR2 FQNNGV. Here the CDR3 reads CASSLVGRGGGYTF. The CDR3 bases are TGTGCCAGCAGCTTAGTTGGCAGGGGTGGTGGCTACACCTTC.

The chain uses TRBV19 and TRBJ2-1, with 13 bases fitting TRBD2. The CDR3 is 15 amino acids. Germline V gene lookup returns CDR1 LNHDA and CDR2 SQIVND (reference sequence). V lost 5 bases, J lost 9 bases, and 7 bases stayed unmatched. CDR3 DNA: TGTGCCAGTAGTGGCCGACTAGCGGGAGGAGTTGAGCAGTTCTTC. It is translated as CASSGRLAGGVEQFF.

Ten or more counts support this clonotype. This rearrangement joins TRBV19 to TRBJ1-1; 9 bases line up with TRBD1. Looked up from germline, CDR1 is LNHDA and CDR2 is SQIVND (reference sequence). With 10 bases clipped from V and 5 bases from J, the junction kept 8 bases outside the gene matches. There are 13 residues in the CDR3. The CDR3 protein is CATGQGWKTEAFF. The CDR3 DNA is TGTGCCACCGGACAGGGGTGGAAAACTGAAGCTTTCTTT.

This clonotype was seen repeatedly, ten times or more. The rearrangement links TRBV7-2 to TRBJ1-2, with D maybe TRBD1 (6 bases). V shed 5 bases and J shed 7 bases, with 14 bases lying between them. Germline CDR1 reads SGHTA; CDR2 reads FQGNSA. This CDR3 region has 13 residues. The chain's CDR3 is CASSPQGGVGYTF. The CDR3 nucleotides read TGTGCCAGCAGCCCTCAAGGGGGAGTTGGCTACACCTTC.